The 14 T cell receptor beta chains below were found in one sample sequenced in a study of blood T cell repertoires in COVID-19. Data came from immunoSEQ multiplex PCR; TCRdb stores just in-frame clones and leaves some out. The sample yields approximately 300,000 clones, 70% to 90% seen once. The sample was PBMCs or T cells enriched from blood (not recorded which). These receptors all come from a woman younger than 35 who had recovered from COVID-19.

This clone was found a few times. The CDR3 nucleotides read TGCGCCAGCAGCTTGGTGGGCTCCCTCACTGAAGCTTTCTTT. As protein: CASSLVGSLTEAFF. V usage is TRBV5-1 and J usage is TRBJ1-1, with D unresolved. The CDR3 has 14 amino acids. Deletions cut 0 bases from V and 4 bases from J, with 10 bases between. Germline values: CDR1 SGHRS, CDR2 YFSETQ. The full variable domain, in which reference TRBV5-1 and TRBJ1-1 provide the parts outside the CDR3, is KAGVTQTPRYLIKTRGQQVTLSCSPISGHRSVSWYQQTPGQGLQFLFEYFSETQRNKGNFPGRFSGRQFSNSRSEMNVSTLELGDSALYLCASSLVGSLTEAFFGQGTRLTVV.

CDR3 nucleotides: TGTGCCAGCAGCCATCTCGGACAGGGGGCCTATGGCTACACCTTC. This codes for CASSHLGQGAYGYTF. The chain has TRBV3-1 (or the pseudogene TRBV3-2) and TRBJ1-2; the match to TRBD1 covers 11 bases. This CDR3 comprises 15 residues. The germline V gene encodes CDR1 LGHDT and CDR2 YNNKEL (reference sequence). V shed 3 bases, J shed 4 bases, and the junction held 4 bases outside the gene matches.

CDR3 coding DNA: TGTGCCAGCAGTATCCGACTAGCGGGGGGAGGGGGCGAGCAGTTCTTC. It encodes CASSIRLAGGGGEQFF. The chain couples TRBV27 to TRBJ2-1, with 13 positions matching TRBD2. The CDR3 length is 16 residues. Germline assignment: CDR1 MNHEY and CDR2 SMNVEV (reference sequence). With V trimmed by 5 bases and J by 10 bases, 11 bases remained unmatched.

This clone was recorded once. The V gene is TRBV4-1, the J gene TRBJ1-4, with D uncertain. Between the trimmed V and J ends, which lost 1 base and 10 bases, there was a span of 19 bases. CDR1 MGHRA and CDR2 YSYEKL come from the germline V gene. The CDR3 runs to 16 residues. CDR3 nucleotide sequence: TGCGCCAGCAGCCAAGCGGGGTTTGGGCAACAAGTAAAACTGTTTTTT. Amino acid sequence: CASSQAGFGQQVKLFF.

CDR3 in amino acids: CASSLTLTSNTEAFF. The CDR3 nucleotides are TGTGCCAGCAGCCTGACCCTGACAAGTAACACTGAAGCTTTCTTT. This chain uses TRBV5-6 with TRBJ1-1; D is uncertain. Germline CDR1 reads SGHDT; CDR2 reads YYEEEE. Deletions cut 4 bases from V and 2 bases from J, with 15 bases between. This CDR3 region has 15 residues.

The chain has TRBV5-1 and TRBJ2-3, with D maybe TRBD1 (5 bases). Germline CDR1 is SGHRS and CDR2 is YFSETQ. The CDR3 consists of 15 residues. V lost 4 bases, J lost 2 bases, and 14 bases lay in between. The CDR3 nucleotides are TGCGCCAGCAGCCTACGACAGCCCTCCACAGATACGCAGTATTTT. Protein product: CASSLRQPSTDTQYF.

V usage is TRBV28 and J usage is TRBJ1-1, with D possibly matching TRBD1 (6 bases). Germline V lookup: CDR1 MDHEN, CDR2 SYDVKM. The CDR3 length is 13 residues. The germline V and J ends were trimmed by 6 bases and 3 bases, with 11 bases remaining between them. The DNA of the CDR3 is TGTGCCAGCAGAACAGGGTTTTACACTGAAGCTTTCTTT. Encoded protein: CASRTGFYTEAFF.

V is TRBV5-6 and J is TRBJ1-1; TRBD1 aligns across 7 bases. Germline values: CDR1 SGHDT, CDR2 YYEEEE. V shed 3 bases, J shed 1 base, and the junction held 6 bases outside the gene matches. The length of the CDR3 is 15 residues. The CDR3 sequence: CASSSLTGRNTEAFF. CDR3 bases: TGTGCCAGCAGCTCACTGACAGGGAGGAACACTGAAGCTTTCTTT.

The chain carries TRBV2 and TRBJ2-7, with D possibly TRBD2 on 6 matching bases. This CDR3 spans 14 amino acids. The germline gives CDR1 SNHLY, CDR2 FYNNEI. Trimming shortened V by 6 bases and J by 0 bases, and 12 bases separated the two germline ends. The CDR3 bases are TGTGCCAGCAGGCGGGGTGGGGGCTCCTACGAGCAGTACTTC. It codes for CASRRGGGSYEQYF.

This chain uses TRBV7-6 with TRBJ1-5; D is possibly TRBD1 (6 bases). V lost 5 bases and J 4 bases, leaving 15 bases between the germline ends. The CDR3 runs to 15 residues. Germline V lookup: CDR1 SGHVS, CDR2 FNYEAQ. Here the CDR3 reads CASSPYLDRNQPQHF. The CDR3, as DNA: TGTGCCAGCAGCCCCTACCTTGACAGGAATCAGCCCCAGCATTTT. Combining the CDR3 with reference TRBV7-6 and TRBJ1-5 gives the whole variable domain GAGVSQSPRYKVTKRGQDVALRCDPISGHVSLYWYRQALGQGPEFLTYFNYEAQQDKSGLPNDRFSAERPEGSISTLTIQRTEQRDSAMYRCASSPYLDRNQPQHFGDGTRLSIL.

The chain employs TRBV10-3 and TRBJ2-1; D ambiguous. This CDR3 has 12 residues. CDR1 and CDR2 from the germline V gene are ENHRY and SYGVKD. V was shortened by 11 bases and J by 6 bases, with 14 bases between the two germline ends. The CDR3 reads CALGQVSNEQFF. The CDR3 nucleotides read TGTGCCCTTGGGCAGGTCAGCAATGAGCAGTTCTTC.

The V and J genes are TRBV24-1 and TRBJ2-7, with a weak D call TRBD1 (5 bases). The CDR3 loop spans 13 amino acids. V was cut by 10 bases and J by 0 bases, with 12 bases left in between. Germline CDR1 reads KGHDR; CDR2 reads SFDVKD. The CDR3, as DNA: TGTGCCACTACCGACAGCACCTCCTACGAGCAGTACTTC. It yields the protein CATTDSTSYEQYF.

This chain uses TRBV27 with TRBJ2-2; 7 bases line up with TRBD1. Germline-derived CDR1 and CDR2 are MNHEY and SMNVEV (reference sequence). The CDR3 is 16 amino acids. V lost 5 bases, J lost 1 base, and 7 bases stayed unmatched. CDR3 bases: TGTGCCAGCAGTGTTAGGGGACAGTGGAACACCGGGGAGCTGTTTTTT. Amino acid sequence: CASSVRGQWNTGELFF.

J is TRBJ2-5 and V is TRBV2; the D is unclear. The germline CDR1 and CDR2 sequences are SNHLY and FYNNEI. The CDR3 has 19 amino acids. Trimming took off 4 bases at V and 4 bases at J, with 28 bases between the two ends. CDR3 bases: TGTGCCAGCAGTGTCACCAGCGCAGCGTACGGTTCGACGAGAGAGACCCAGTACTTC. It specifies CASSVTSAAYGSTRETQYF.